One and the same sample provided the 6 T cell receptor beta chains below, sequenced in a study of blood T cell repertoires in COVID-19. Sequencing used immunoSEQ multiplex PCR; TCRdb keeps in-frame clones, though not all of them. The table records about 330,000 clones, over 75% of them present only once. The specimen was PBMCs or T cells enriched from blood (not recorded which). The receptors were sampled from a woman aged 18-30 years who had recovered from COVID-19.

This clone showed up just once. V and J are TRBV10-3 and TRBJ2-2, with a tentative D call TRBD1 (5 bases). Trimming removed 0 bases at V and 0 bases at J, with 20 bases between. CDR3 size: 20 residues. From germline, CDR1 is ENHRY and CDR2 SYGVKD. CDR3 protein: CAISESIQGEGRTNTGELFF. The CDR3 bases are TGTGCCATCAGTGAGTCGATCCAAGGGGAAGGACGTACGAACACCGGGGAGCTGTTTTTT.

The rearrangement links TRBV4-1 to TRBJ1-1, with a tentative D call TRBD1 (6 bases). The V end was cut by 1 base, the J end by 1 base, with 7 bases between. The CDR3 covers 14 residues. Germline V gene lookup returns CDR1 MGHRA and CDR2 YSYEKL. The CDR3 here is CASSQVQGNTEAFF. DNA of the CDR3: TGCGCCAGCAGCCAAGTACAGGGGAACACTGAAGCTTTCTTT.

The chain employs TRBV10-3 and TRBJ2-5, with a possible D match to TRBD2 (5 bases). V lost 3 bases and J 5 bases, leaving 13 bases between the germline ends. This CDR3 is built from 14 residues. Germline loops: CDR1 ENHRY, CDR2 SYGVKD. The CDR3 bases are TGTGCCATCAGTGAAGCGGACCTGCAGGAGACCCAGTACTTC. Translated: CAISEADLQETQYF.

The J gene is TRBJ1-1, the V gene TRBV30; D call uncertain. The CDR3 covers 14 residues. V lost 0 bases and J 1 base, leaving 9 bases between the germline ends. CDR1 and CDR2 (germline): GTSNPN, SVGIG (reference sequence). CDR3 nucleotide sequence: TGTGCCTGGAGTGTACGGTTTGGGAACACTGAAGCTTTCTTT. Encoded protein: CAWSVRFGNTEAFF.

The CDR3 bases are TGTGCCAGCACCCGACTAGCGGGGGGTGTGAGCACAGATACGCAGTATTTT. It is translated as CASTRLAGGVSTDTQYF. The V gene is TRBV5-6, the J gene TRBJ2-3; 13 nucleotides align to TRBD2. The CDR3 runs 17 residues. Germline loops: CDR1 SGHDT, CDR2 YYEEEE. V lost 6 bases and J lost 0; bases outside the gene matches: 7.

V gene TRBV6-6 combines with J gene TRBJ1-4; 10 bases map to TRBD1. The CDR3 length is 15 residues. J lost 6 bases, V lost 5 bases, and 6 bases had no gene match. CDR1 MNHNY and CDR2 SVGAGI come from the germline V gene (reference sequence). CDR3 protein: CASSRSGTGDEKLFF. CDR3 sequence (DNA): TGTGCCAGCAGTCGGTCCGGGACAGGGGATGAAAAACTGTTTTTT.